Presented here are 21 T cell receptor beta chains from one specimen sequenced in a study of blood T cell repertoires in COVID-19. Here immunoSEQ multiplex PCR was the method, and the copy in TCRdb shows in-frame clones only, minus some. The table records around 100,000 clones, around 84% of them present only once. Sequencing was carried out using peripheral blood. The receptors stem from a man between 40 and 49 years old with acute or convalescent COVID-19.

The rearrangement uses TRBV12-5 and TRBJ2-3; 7 bases agree with TRBD2. The CDR3 is made up of 13 amino acids. J was trimmed by 6 bases and V by 8 bases; bases with no gene match: 8. Germline loops: CDR1 LGHNT, CDR2 FRNRAP. The CDR3 DNA reads as TGTGCTAGTAGGGACTACGCGGCCGATACGCAGTATTTT. Its translation is CASRDYAADTQYF. Full variable domain (missing parts from reference TRBV12-5 and TRBJ2-3): DARVTQTPRHKVTEMGQEVTMRCQPILGHNTVFWYRQTMMQGLELLAYFRNRAPLDDSGMPKDRFSAEMPDATLATLKIQPSEPRDSAVYFCASRDYAADTQYFGPGTRLTVL.

CDR3 region: CASTLREGHTEAFF. The CDR3 nucleotides are TGTGCCAGCACCCTACGGGAGGGGCACACTGAAGCTTTCTTT. The rearrangement joins TRBV27 to TRBJ1-1, with D maybe TRBD1 (5 bases). Trimming left V 7 bases short and J 3 bases short, with 15 bases between. Germline lookup yields CDR1 MNHEY and CDR2 SMNVEV (reference sequence). The CDR3 is 14 residues long.

The gene calls are TRBV5-8 and TRBJ2-1; D gene uncertain. Germline lookup yields CDR1 SGHTS and CDR2 YDEGEE. The V and J ends lost 4 bases and 2 bases respectively, with 13 bases between them. The CDR3 runs 15 residues. The CDR3 DNA sequence: TGTGCCAGCAGCAGACCCGGGTTTACCTACAATGAGCAGTTCTTC. As protein: CASSRPGFTYNEQFF.

This clone has just one count. The V gene is TRBV6-6, the J gene TRBJ1-3; no reliable D call. V lost 6 bases to trimming and J lost 2 bases, with 11 bases between them. CDR3 length: 14 residues. From germline, CDR1 is MNHNY and CDR2 SVGAGI (reference sequence). This chain's CDR3 is CASRPVEAGNTIYF. Here the CDR3 DNA reads TGTGCCAGCAGACCCGTGGAGGCTGGAAACACCATATATTTT.

This clone was seen a single time. The CDR3 region has the DNA TGTGCCAGCAGTACCGAGGTAAGGTACACTGAAGCTTTCTTT. This translates into CASSTEVRYTEAFF. The genes are TRBV2 and TRBJ1-1; D gene ambiguous. This CDR3 comprises 14 residues. Trimming took 5 bases from V and 3 from J, leaving 13 bases between them. Germline V gene sequence: CDR1 SNHLY, CDR2 FYNNEI.

The rearrangement links TRBV3-1 (or the pseudogene TRBV3-2) to TRBJ1-5; D remains unclear. The CDR3 totals 14 residues. Germline V gene lookup returns CDR1 LGHDT and CDR2 YNNKEL (reference sequence). The ends were cut back, 4 bases at V and 0 bases at J, with 7 bases in the middle. For the CDR3, the DNA is TGTGCCAGCAGCCGCCAGTATAGCAATCAGCCCCAGCATTTT. Residues: CASSRQYSNQPQHF.

The V gene is TRBV5-1, the J gene TRBJ2-2; 12 bases are shared with TRBD2. In germline, CDR1 is SGHRS, CDR2 YFSETQ. Trimming cost V 7 bases and J 6 bases; bases outside gene matches: 1. This CDR3 has 13 residues. The CDR3 is CASGLAGSGELFF. For the CDR3, the DNA is TGCGCCAGCGGACTAGCGGGGTCCGGGGAGCTGTTTTTT.

This chain connects TRBV5-1 to TRBJ2-3; 13 positions match TRBD2. Unmatched junction bases numbered 9, after V lost 5 bases and J lost 6 bases. CDR1 is SGHRS, CDR2 YFSETQ, per germline. CDR3 length: 16 residues. The CDR3 spells CASRDPPTSGRDTQYF. In DNA, the CDR3 is TGCGCCAGCAGAGATCCTCCGACTAGCGGGAGGGATACGCAGTATTTT.

The genes are TRBV4-1 and TRBJ2-1, with 12 positions matching TRBD1. The CDR3 has 17 amino acids. J lost 3 bases, V lost 4 bases, and 7 bases had no gene match. The germline gives CDR1 MGHRA, CDR2 YSYEKL. In DNA, the CDR3 is TGCGCCAGCAGCCCCGGGACAGGGGGCCACCTCTACAATGAGCAGTTCTTC. Encoded protein: CASSPGTGGHLYNEQFF.

The CDR3 spells CASSELGLNSPLHF. CDR3 bases: TGTGCCAGCAGTGAATTGGGCCTTAATTCACCCCTCCACTTT. The chain recombines TRBV25-1 with TRBJ1-6; D unclear. V lost 1 base and J 6 bases, leaving 7 bases between the germline ends. Per germline, CDR1 MGHDK and CDR2 SYGVNS. The CDR3 is made up of 14 amino acids.

About this clone itself: Compared with germline, one end of the junction differs, possibly owing to a read error. This sequence joins TRBV30 and TRBJ1-5, with 7 bases matching TRBD1. The CDR3 extends over 13 amino acids. Germline V lookup: CDR1 GTSNPN, CDR2 SVGIG (reference sequence). DNA for the CDR3: TGTGCCTGCAGTGGAGGGGGCGGGCAGCCCCAGCATTTT. Amino acids: CACSGGGGQPQHF.

The gene calls are TRBV6-5 and TRBJ2-5; perhaps TRBD2 as D (6 bases). Germline V gives CDR1 MNHEY, CDR2 SVGAGI. V gave up 2 bases and J gave up 4 bases, with 14 bases separating them. This CDR3 is 15 amino acids long. The CDR3 spells CASSYRRGGPETQYF. In DNA, the CDR3 is TGTGCCAGCAGTTACCGCCGGGGAGGCCCAGAGACCCAGTACTTC.

This chain connects TRBV27 to TRBJ2-5; tentative D call: TRBD2 (5 bases). Germline CDR1 is MNHEY and CDR2 is SMNVEV (reference sequence). This CDR3 is built from 14 residues. Between the trimmed V and J ends, which lost 7 bases and 7 bases, there was a span of 19 bases. CDR3 coding DNA: TGTGCCAGCAAGTTCCGGGGTGCAATAGGGACCCAGTACTTC. It codes for CASKFRGAIGTQYF.

The chain recombines TRBV12-3 or TRBV12-4 with TRBJ2-3, with D uncertain. The length of the CDR3 is 13 residues. V was trimmed by 5 bases and J by 5 bases, leaving 11 bases between them. The CDR3 protein is CASSVAARDTQYF. CDR3 nucleotides: TGTGCCAGCAGTGTTGCCGCTAGAGATACGCAGTATTTT.

V and J are TRBV2 and TRBJ1-2; 7 bases are shared with TRBD1. This CDR3 has 14 amino acids. After removal of 6 bases from V and 8 bases from J, the junction contained 12 bases not matched to a gene. Looked up from germline, CDR1 is SNHLY and CDR2 is FYNNEI. CDR3 bases: TGTGCCAGCAGAGGGGGCGTTTTGTCGTCCGGCTACACCTTC. Translation gives CASRGGVLSSGYTF.

The chain has TRBV4-2 and TRBJ1-1; TRBD1 agrees at 9 bases. J gave up 4 bases and V 3 bases, and 6 bases lay outside the gene matches. The germline V gene has CDR1 LGHNA and CDR2 YNFKEQ. This CDR3 is 15 amino acids long. CDR3 residues: CASSHRSTGGTEAFF. CDR3 in DNA: TGTGCCAGCAGCCATCGGTCGACAGGGGGCACTGAAGCTTTCTTT.

The chain uses TRBV5-4 and TRBJ2-7; 7 bases match TRBD1. After removal of 4 bases from V and 3 bases from J, the junction contained 7 bases not matched to a gene. The germline gives CDR1 SGHNT, CDR2 YYREEE (reference sequence). The length of the CDR3 is 14 residues. CDR3 sequence (DNA): TGTGCCAGCAGCATGGGACAGCAGTTCTACGAGCAGTACTTC. It specifies CASSMGQQFYEQYF. Full variable domain (remainder filled in from reference TRBV5-4 and TRBJ2-7): ETGVTQSPTHLIKTRGQQVTLRCSSQSGHNTVSWYQQALGQGPQFIFQYYREEENGRGNFPPRFSGLQFPNYSSELNVNALELDDSALYLCASSMGQQFYEQYFGPGTRLTVT.

The chain combines TRBV7-9 with TRBJ2-2; 8 bases are a match to TRBD1. The germline V gene has CDR1 SEHNR and CDR2 FQNEAQ (reference sequence). There are 15 residues in the CDR3. Losses at the gene ends were 5 bases for V and 4 bases for J; bases not matched to a gene: 6. In nucleotides, the CDR3 is TGTGCCAGCAGCCAACGGACAGGGTCCACCGGGGAGCTGTTTTTT. This encodes CASSQRTGSTGELFF.

This sequence joins TRBV28 and TRBJ2-7; possible D gene TRBD2, 5 bases. CDR1 is MDHEN, CDR2 SYDVKM, per germline. CDR3 length: 14 amino acids. Trimming left V 8 bases short and J 3 bases short, with 17 bases between. The CDR3 DNA reads as TGTGCCAGCCGAGCGGAGTCACCTGGCTACGAGCAGTACTTC. Translation gives CASRAESPGYEQYF. Combining the CDR3 with reference TRBV28 and TRBJ2-7 gives the whole variable domain DVKVTQSSRYLVKRTGEKVFLECVQDMDHENMFWYRQDPGLGLRLIYFSYDVKMKEKGDIPEGYSVSREKKERFSLILESASTNQTSMYLCASRAESPGYEQYFGPGTRLTVT.

The gene calls are TRBV7-2 and TRBJ2-3; 9 bases are shared with TRBD2. The CDR3 extends over 15 amino acids. Germline CDR1 reads SGHTA; CDR2 reads FQGNSA. With 10 bases clipped from V and 6 bases from J, the junction kept 14 bases outside the gene matches. CDR3 in amino acids: CATDLSGGPKDTQYF. CDR3 nucleotides: TGTGCCACCGACCTTAGCGGGGGCCCTAAGGATACGCAGTATTTT.

The V gene is TRBV27, the J gene TRBJ2-6, with D uncertain. With 5 bases removed from V and 2 bases from J, the gap between germline ends came to 10 bases. This CDR3 is 15 amino acids long. The germline V gene encodes CDR1 MNHEY and CDR2 SMNVEV (reference sequence). CDR3 coding DNA: TGTGCCAGCAGTCACGGGTCGGCTGGGGCCAACGTCCTGACTTTC. Protein product: CASSHGSAGANVLTF.